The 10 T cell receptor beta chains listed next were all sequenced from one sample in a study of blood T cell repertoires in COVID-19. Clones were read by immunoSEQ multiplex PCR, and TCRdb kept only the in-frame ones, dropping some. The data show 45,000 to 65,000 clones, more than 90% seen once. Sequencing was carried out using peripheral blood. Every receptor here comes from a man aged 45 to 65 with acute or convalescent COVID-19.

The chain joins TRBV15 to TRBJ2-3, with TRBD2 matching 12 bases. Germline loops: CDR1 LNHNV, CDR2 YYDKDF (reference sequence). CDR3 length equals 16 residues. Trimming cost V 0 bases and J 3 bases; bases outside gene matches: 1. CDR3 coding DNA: TGTGCCACCAGCAGAGAACTAGCGGGAGGAACAGATACGCAGTATTTT. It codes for CATSRELAGGTDTQYF.

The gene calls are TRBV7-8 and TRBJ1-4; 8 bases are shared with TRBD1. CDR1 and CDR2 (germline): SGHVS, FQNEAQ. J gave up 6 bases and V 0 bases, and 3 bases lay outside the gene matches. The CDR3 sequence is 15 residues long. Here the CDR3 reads CASSLARGRYEKLFF. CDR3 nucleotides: TGTGCCAGCAGCTTAGCCAGGGGGCGGTATGAAAAACTGTTTTTT.

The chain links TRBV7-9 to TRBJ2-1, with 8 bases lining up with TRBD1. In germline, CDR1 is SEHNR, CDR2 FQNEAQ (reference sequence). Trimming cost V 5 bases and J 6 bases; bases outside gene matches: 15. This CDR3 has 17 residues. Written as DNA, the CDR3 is TGTGCCAGCAGCCCCCGACAGGGGCCCCCACAGGGCAATGAGCAGTTCTTC. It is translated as CASSPRQGPPQGNEQFF. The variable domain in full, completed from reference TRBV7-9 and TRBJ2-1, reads DTGVSQNPRHKITKRGQNVTFRCDPISEHNRLYWYRQTLGQGPEFLTYFQNEAQLEKSRLLSDRFSAERPKGSFSTLEIQRTEQGDSAMYLCASSPRQGPPQGNEQFFGPGTRLTVL.

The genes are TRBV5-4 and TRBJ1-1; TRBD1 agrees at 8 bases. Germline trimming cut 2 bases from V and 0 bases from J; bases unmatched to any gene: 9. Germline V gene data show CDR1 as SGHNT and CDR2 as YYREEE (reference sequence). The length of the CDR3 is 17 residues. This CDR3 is CASSFHYLQGVNTEAFF. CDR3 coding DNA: TGTGCCAGCAGCTTCCACTACTTACAGGGGGTGAACACTGAAGCTTTCTTT.

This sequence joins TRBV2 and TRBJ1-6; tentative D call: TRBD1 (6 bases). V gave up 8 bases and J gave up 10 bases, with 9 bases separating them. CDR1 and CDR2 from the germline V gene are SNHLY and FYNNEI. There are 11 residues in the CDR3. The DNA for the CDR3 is TGTGCCAGCGAGAGGGGGTCACCCCTCCACTTT. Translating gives CASERGSPLHF.

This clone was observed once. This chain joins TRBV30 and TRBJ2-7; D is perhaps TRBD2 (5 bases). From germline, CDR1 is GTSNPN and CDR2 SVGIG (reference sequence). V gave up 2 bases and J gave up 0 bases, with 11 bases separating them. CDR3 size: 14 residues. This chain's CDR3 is CAWSRGSPSYEQYF. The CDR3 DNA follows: TGTGCCTGGAGTCGCGGGTCCCCCTCCTACGAGCAGTACTTC.

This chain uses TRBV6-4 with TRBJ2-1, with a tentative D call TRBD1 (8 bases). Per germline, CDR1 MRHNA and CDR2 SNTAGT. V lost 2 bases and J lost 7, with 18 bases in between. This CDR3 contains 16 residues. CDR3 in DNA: TGTGCCAGCAGTGACCCACACAGGGGGGGTACGAATGAGCAGTTCTTC. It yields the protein CASSDPHRGGTNEQFF.

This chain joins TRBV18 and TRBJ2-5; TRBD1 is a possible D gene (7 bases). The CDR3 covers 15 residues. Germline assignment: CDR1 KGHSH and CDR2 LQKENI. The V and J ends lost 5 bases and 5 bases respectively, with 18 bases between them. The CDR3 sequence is CASSSQGGVVETQYF. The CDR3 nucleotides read TGTGCCAGCTCAAGCCAGGGGGGTGTTGTCGAGACCCAGTACTTC.

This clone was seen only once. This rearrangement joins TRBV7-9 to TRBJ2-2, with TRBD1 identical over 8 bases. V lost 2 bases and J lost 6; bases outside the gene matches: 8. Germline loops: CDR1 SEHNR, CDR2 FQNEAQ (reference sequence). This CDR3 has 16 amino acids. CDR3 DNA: TGTGCCAGCAGCTTACCGGGACAGGTTTCGTCCGGGGAGCTGTTTTTT. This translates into CASSLPGQVSSGELFF. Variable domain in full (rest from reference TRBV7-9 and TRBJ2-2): DTGVSQNPRHKITKRGQNVTFRCDPISEHNRLYWYRQTLGQGPEFLTYFQNEAQLEKSRLLSDRFSAERPKGSFSTLEIQRTEQGDSAMYLCASSLPGQVSSGELFFGEGSRLTVL.

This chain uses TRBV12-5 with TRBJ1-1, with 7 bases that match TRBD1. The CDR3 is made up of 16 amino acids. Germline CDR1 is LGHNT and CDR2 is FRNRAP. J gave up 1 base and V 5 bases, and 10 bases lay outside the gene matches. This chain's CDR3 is CASGRPGTASNTEAFF. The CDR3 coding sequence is TGTGCTAGTGGTCGCCCCGGGACAGCCTCGAACACTGAAGCTTTCTTT.